Each of the 21 T cell receptor beta chains below was sequenced from the same sample in a study of cytotoxic CD8 clonotypes in ibrutinib-treated CLL. The method was immunoSEQ multiplex PCR; TCRdb's version includes in-frame clones alone and lacks a portion of them. The table shows roughly 40,000 clones, with about 70% occurring only once. This specimen consisted of PBMCs, obtained after 12 months of ibrutinib treatment. Every receptor here comes from a human donor with chronic lymphocytic leukemia.

The chain links TRBV5-4 to TRBJ2-2; TRBD2 aligns across 7 bases. This CDR3 comprises 16 residues. Germline values: CDR1 SGHNT, CDR2 YYREEE (reference sequence). The ends lost 4 bases at V and 4 bases at J; junction bases unmatched: 10. The CDR3: CASSLAGGTITGELFF. CDR3 in DNA: TGTGCCAGCAGCCTGGCCGGGGGGACTATCACCGGGGAGCTGTTTTTT.

V and J are TRBV5-4 and TRBJ1-1; D remains unclear. The CDR3 is 14 residues long. The germline gives CDR1 SGHNT, CDR2 YYREEE (reference sequence). V lost 7 bases, J lost 0 bases, and 13 bases lay in between. CDR3 coding DNA: TGTGCCAGCCTTTCTTTCGGGCTGAACACTGAAGCTTTCTTT. It translates to CASLSFGLNTEAFF.

The chain joins TRBV29-1 to TRBJ1-4, with D hard to call. The CDR3 totals 13 residues. Trimming stripped 4 bases from V and 5 bases from J, with 11 bases between. CDR1 is SQVTM and CDR2 is ANQGSEA in the germline V gene. The CDR3 DNA is TGCAGCGTTGCCCCGTCGCTCAATGAAAAACTGTTTTTT. It translates to CSVAPSLNEKLFF.

The chain employs TRBV7-3 and TRBJ2-1; possibly TRBD1 for D (5 bases). The CDR3 sequence is 15 residues long. Trimming removed 1 base at V and 6 bases at J, with 13 bases between. CDR1 and CDR2 from the germline V gene are SGHTA and FQGTGA. The CDR3, as DNA: TGTGCCAGCAGCTTAATTGGACAACCAGGCAATGAGCAGTTCTTC. Translation gives CASSLIGQPGNEQFF.

This clone was seen once. The chain employs TRBV27 and TRBJ2-6; TRBD1 matches 9 bases. This CDR3 has 19 amino acids. Trimming cost V 6 bases and J 0 bases; bases outside gene matches: 12. Germline values: CDR1 MNHEY, CDR2 SMNVEV (reference sequence). Here the CDR3 reads CASSVLTGGRTSGANVLTF. In DNA, the CDR3 is TGTGCCAGCAGCGTCCTGACAGGGGGACGAACCTCTGGGGCCAACGTCCTGACTTTC.

This clone showed up just a few times. The chain is built from TRBV7-6 and TRBJ2-7; 11 bases are a match to TRBD2. CDR1 is SGHVS, CDR2 FNYEAQ, per germline. J gave up 9 bases and V 4 bases, and 11 bases lay outside the gene matches. The CDR3 has 15 amino acids. Written as DNA, the CDR3 is TGTGCCAGCAGCTCCGAGACTAGCGGGAACGAGGTGCAGTACTTC. This codes for CASSSETSGNEVQYF.

This rearrangement joins TRBV10-2 to TRBJ1-4; the D is unclear. V lost 6 bases and J 4 bases, leaving 3 bases between the germline ends. In germline, CDR1 is WSHSY, CDR2 SAAADI. This CDR3 comprises 11 residues. The CDR3 DNA is TGCGCCAGCAGCGTTAATGAAAAACTGTTTTTT. Translation: CASSVNEKLFF.

The chain has TRBV9 and TRBJ2-3, with D unclear. The CDR3 consists of 14 residues. CDR1 is SGDLS, CDR2 YYNGEE, per germline. Trimming cost V 1 base and J 4 bases, with 10 bases left between them. The DNA for the CDR3 is TGTGCCAGCAGCGTACCGGCGGCCGCAGATACGCAGTATTTT. It is translated as CASSVPAAADTQYF.

The chain recombines TRBV18 with TRBJ2-3, with a weak D call TRBD2 (5 bases). The V and J ends lost 2 bases and 0 bases respectively, with 15 bases between them. CDR1 is KGHSH, CDR2 LQKENI, per germline. This CDR3 region has 17 residues. CDR3 protein: CASSPNPSGPSTDTQYF. The CDR3 DNA is TGTGCCAGCTCACCAAACCCCAGCGGACCTAGCACAGATACGCAGTATTTT. The whole variable domain, remainder taken from reference TRBV18 and TRBJ2-3, is NAGVMQNPRHLVRRRGQEARLRCSPMKGHSHVYWYRQLPEEGLKFMVYLQKENIIDESGMPKERFSAEFPKEGPSILRIQQVVRGDSAAYFCASSPNPSGPSTDTQYFGPGTRLTVL.

The chain combines TRBV6-4 with TRBJ2-3; D remains ambiguous. Germline V gene data show CDR1 as MRHNA and CDR2 as SNTAGT. CDR3 size: 14 residues. V was clipped by 2 bases and J by 1 base, with 7 bases between them. DNA of the CDR3: TGTGCCAGCAGTGACAAGGGCGGCACAGATACGCAGTATTTT. It encodes CASSDKGGTDTQYF.

The rearrangement joins TRBV7-2 to TRBJ2-7; D might be TRBD2 (7 bases). The CDR3 runs 14 residues. Trimming stripped 2 bases from V and 3 bases from J, with 11 bases between. Looked up from germline, CDR1 is SGHTA and CDR2 is FQGNSA. This CDR3 reads CASSLYGGLYEQYF. As DNA, the CDR3 is TGTGCCAGCAGCTTATACGGGGGGCTCTACGAGCAGTACTTC.

The chain has TRBV10-3 and TRBJ2-3; D unclear. The CDR3 is 14 amino acids. The germline V gene encodes CDR1 ENHRY and CDR2 SYGVKD. Between the trimmed V and J ends, which lost 2 bases and 6 bases, there was a span of 12 bases. The CDR3 DNA reads TGTGCCATCAGTGAGCGGCAAGGGCACGATACGCAGTATTTT. Its protein product is CAISERQGHDTQYF.

This sequence joins TRBV28 and TRBJ1-4; TRBD1 is a possible D gene (6 bases). This CDR3 is 14 amino acids long. The V gene lost 2 bases and the J gene lost 8 bases, with 12 bases spanning the gap. The germline gives CDR1 MDHEN, CDR2 SYDVKM. The CDR3 sequence: CASSLTQTGEKLFF. The CDR3 region has the DNA TGTGCCAGCAGTTTAACACAAACAGGGGAAAAACTGTTTTTT.

This clone occurred once. This sequence joins TRBV7-2 and TRBJ2-5; 7 bases match TRBD1. CDR3 size: 14 residues. V lost 7 bases and J lost 3; bases outside the gene matches: 8. Germline lookup yields CDR1 SGHTA and CDR2 FQGNSA. The CDR3: CASIPGTAKETQYF. DNA for the CDR3: TGTGCCAGCATCCCCGGGACAGCGAAAGAGACCCAGTACTTC.

The V gene is TRBV11-3, the J gene TRBJ2-3, with D perhaps matching TRBD1 (5 bases). Trimming left V 1 base short and J 2 bases short, with 10 bases between. The CDR3 has 15 residues. Germline V lookup: CDR1 SGHNT, CDR2 YENEEA. Written as DNA, the CDR3 is TGTGCCAGCAGCTTAGGGTCAGGGCACACAGATACGCAGTATTTT. Protein: CASSLGSGHTDTQYF.

This chain connects TRBV9 to TRBJ2-1; D may be TRBD1 (6 bases). The CDR3 is 16 amino acids. V was trimmed by 4 bases and J by 7 bases, leaving 21 bases between them. CDR1 SGDLS and CDR2 YYNGEE come from the germline V gene. This CDR3 reads CASSLTPDRFANEQFF. Here the CDR3 DNA reads TGTGCCAGCAGCCTTACACCCGACAGGTTTGCAAATGAGCAGTTCTTC.

V and J are TRBV19 and TRBJ2-3; D is uncertain. V was shortened by 0 bases and J by 3 bases, with 4 bases between the two germline ends. Germline CDR1 and CDR2: LNHDA and SQIVND (reference sequence). The CDR3 runs to 13 residues. As DNA, the CDR3 is TGTGCCAGTAGTATAGATGGAACAGATACGCAGTATTTT. It is translated as CASSIDGTDTQYF.

V gene TRBV28 combines with J gene TRBJ1-2; D may be TRBD1 (5 bases). This CDR3 has 14 residues. V was cut by 5 bases and J by 8 bases, with 18 bases left in between. CDR1 is MDHEN, CDR2 SYDVKM, per germline. The CDR3 sequence is CASSTSGGLRGYTF. The CDR3 DNA reads TGTGCCAGCAGTACCTCGGGGGGGTTGAGGGGCTACACCTTC.

The V and J genes are TRBV27 and TRBJ2-1; D is possibly TRBD2 (5 bases). The germline CDR1 and CDR2 sequences are MNHEY and SMNVEV (reference sequence). Trimming shortened V by 6 bases and J by 6 bases, and 15 bases separated the two germline ends. This CDR3 region has 14 residues. The CDR3 nucleotides are TGTGCCAGCAGCTTTGGATCGGAGGTCAATGAGCAGTTCTTC. The encoded protein is CASSFGSEVNEQFF.

This sequence joins TRBV5-6 and TRBJ1-2, with D uncertain. The CDR3 extends over 14 amino acids. Trimming removed 4 bases from V and 4 bases from J, with 14 bases in between. Germline assignment: CDR1 SGHDT and CDR2 YYEEEE. CDR3 sequence: CASSPPPGGYGYTF. CDR3 bases: TGTGCCAGCAGCCCCCCCCCGGGCGGCTATGGCTACACCTTC.

The CDR3 DNA follows: TGTGCCAGCAGTTTTTCCGACAGCATGGGCACTGAAGCTTTCTTT. It specifies CASSFSDSMGTEAFF. The gene calls are TRBV28 and TRBJ1-1, with D possibly being TRBD1 (5 bases). V lost 3 bases to trimming and J lost 4 bases, with 15 bases between them. The germline gives CDR1 MDHEN, CDR2 SYDVKM. CDR3 length equals 15 residues.